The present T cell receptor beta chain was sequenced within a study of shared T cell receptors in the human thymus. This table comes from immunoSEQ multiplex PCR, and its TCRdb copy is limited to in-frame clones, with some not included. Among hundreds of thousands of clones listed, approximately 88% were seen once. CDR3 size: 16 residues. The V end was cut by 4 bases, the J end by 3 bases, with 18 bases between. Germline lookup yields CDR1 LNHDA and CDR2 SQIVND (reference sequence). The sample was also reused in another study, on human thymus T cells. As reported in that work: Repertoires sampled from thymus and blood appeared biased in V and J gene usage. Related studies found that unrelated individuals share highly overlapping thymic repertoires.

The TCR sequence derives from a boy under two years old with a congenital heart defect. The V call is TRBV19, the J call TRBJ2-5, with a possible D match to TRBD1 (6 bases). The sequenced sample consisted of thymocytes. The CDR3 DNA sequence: TGTGCCAGTAGTAGACTCGCCGGACAGTCTAAAGAGACCCAGTACTTC. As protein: CASSRLAGQSKETQYF.